These 10 T cell receptor beta chains share one sample of origin, sequenced in a study of T cell responses to AZD1222 COVID-19 vaccine. Profiled with immunoSEQ multiplex PCR; TCRdb holds only in-frame clones, not every one. Among some 140,000 clones listed, about 86% were seen once. The material was peripheral blood, obtained on day 0 of MenACWY control vaccination. The receptors come from an adult in good health.

The chain joins TRBV5-1 to TRBJ1-3; D possibly corresponds to TRBD1 (5 bases). CDR1 SGHRS and CDR2 YFSETQ come from the germline V gene. V dropped 0 bases and J dropped 6 bases, with 13 bases sitting between them. The CDR3 is 15 residues long. The CDR3 loop reads CASSLVPGATNTIYF. As DNA, the CDR3 is TGCGCCAGCAGCTTGGTACCTGGGGCTACAAACACCATATATTTT.

This sequence joins TRBV10-2 and TRBJ1-6, with D hard to call. Germline V gene lookup returns CDR1 WSHSY and CDR2 SAAADI. The CDR3 spans 18 residues. The V and J ends lost 0 bases and 0 bases respectively, with 12 bases between them. CDR3 region: CASSESPGGSSYNSPLHF. CDR3 nucleotides: TGCGCCAGCAGTGAGTCCCCCGGAGGGAGCTCCTATAATTCACCCCTCCACTTT.

The chain is built from TRBV29-1 and TRBJ2-7, with TRBD1 matching 10 bases. Trimming removed 6 bases from V and 7 bases from J; junction bases left unmatched: 9. Germline loops: CDR1 SQVTM, CDR2 ANQGSEA. The CDR3 runs 13 residues. CDR3 nucleotide sequence: TGCAGCGTCCAATTGACAGGGGGCGGGGAGCAGTACGTC. The encoded protein is CSVQLTGGGEQYV.

The chain recombines TRBV7-2 with TRBJ2-7, with D possibly TRBD2 on 5 matching bases. The CDR3 extends over 15 amino acids. Germline loops: CDR1 SGHTA, CDR2 FQGNSA. Trimming cost V 0 bases and J 2 bases, with 11 bases left between them. The DNA for the CDR3 is TGTGCCAGCAGCTTAGCGGGAGCTTCGGCCTACGAGCAGTACTTC. Protein product: CASSLAGASAYEQYF.

The chain carries TRBV6-6 and TRBJ1-2, with D unresolved. CDR1 and CDR2 from the germline V gene are MNHNY and SVGAGI (reference sequence). CDR3 length: 13 amino acids. Trimming removed 8 bases at V and 6 bases at J, with 16 bases between. This CDR3 is CASLSGSVHGYTF. CDR3 nucleotides: TGTGCCAGCCTATCTGGCAGCGTACATGGCTACACCTTC.

The chain combines TRBV25-1 with TRBJ1-2, with TRBD1 identical over 7 bases. In germline, CDR1 is MGHDK, CDR2 SYGVNS. V was clipped by 5 bases and J by 2 bases; unmatched bases: 5. The CDR3 runs to 14 residues. The CDR3 loop is CASSPRTGNYGYTF. The CDR3 region has the DNA TGTGCCAGCAGTCCCCGGACAGGAAACTATGGCTACACCTTC.

This chain uses TRBV27 with TRBJ2-2; D gene unclear. This CDR3 spans 15 amino acids. V lost 5 bases and J lost 0, with 10 bases in between. In germline, CDR1 is MNHEY, CDR2 SMNVEV (reference sequence). The CDR3 sequence: CASSPTFANTGELFF. The CDR3 region has the DNA TGTGCCAGCAGTCCAACTTTCGCGAACACCGGGGAGCTGTTTTTT.

This rearrangement joins TRBV7-2 to TRBJ1-3; 8 bases match TRBD1. This CDR3 is 15 amino acids long. V lost 4 bases and J lost 3; bases outside the gene matches: 5. Germline V lookup: CDR1 SGHTA, CDR2 FQGNSA. This CDR3 reads CASSSRTGHGNTIYF. The CDR3 nucleotides read TGTGCCAGCAGCTCGCGGACAGGGCATGGAAACACCATATATTTT. Looking up the rest from reference TRBV7-2 and TRBJ1-3 gives the full variable domain: GAGVSQSPSNKVTEKGKDVELRCDPISGHTALYWYRQSLGQGLEFLIYFQGNSAPDKSGLPSDRFSAERTGGSVSTLTIQRTQQEDSAVYLCASSSRTGHGNTIYFGEGSWLTVV.

This clone was seen a handful of times. The chain links TRBV9 to TRBJ2-3; 9 bases are a match to TRBD1. V lost 4 bases, J lost 4 bases, and 7 bases stayed unmatched. The CDR3 has 15 amino acids. Germline CDR1 is SGDLS and CDR2 is YYNGEE. The CDR3 loop reads CASSSGQGRADTQYF. The CDR3 nucleotides are TGTGCCAGCAGCTCCGGACAGGGGAGGGCAGATACGCAGTATTTT.

The chain carries TRBV29-1 and TRBJ1-4; D is possibly TRBD1 (6 bases). The CDR3 consists of 13 residues. Trimming took off 3 bases at V and 4 bases at J, with 9 bases between the two ends. Germline-derived CDR1 and CDR2 are SQVTM and ANQGSEA. The CDR3 is CSVDGGLNEKLFF. The CDR3 DNA is TGCAGCGTTGACGGGGGGCTTAATGAAAAACTGTTTTTT.